These T cell receptor beta chains were read from a single sample in a study of shared clonotypes between healthy human individuals. Method: immunoSEQ multiplex PCR; TCRdb's copy keeps in-frame clones and lacks some. The sample shows around 1.6 million clones, nearly 99% of them seen only once. The sequenced sample consisted of naive CD4+ T cells sorted from blood. Source of these receptors: a young man in good health. CDR3s include the opening cysteine and the closing phenylalanine or tryptophan. The D gene is left open where the match is weak. Not every row has a clone size; where given, it reads once, few, many or a size class.

CASSLGTSVGDEQFF | TGTGCCAGCAGCCTCGGGACTAGCGTCGGGGATGAGCAGTTCTTC | TRBJ2-1 | TRBD2 | TRBV11-2 | -
CASSLLTGANEQFF | TGTGCCAGCAGCCTCCTGACAGGGGCAAATGAGCAGTTCTTC | TRBJ2-1 | TRBD1 | TRBV7-6 | -
CASSQDLYSNQPQHF | TGCGCCAGCAGCCAAGATCTATATAGCAATCAGCCCCAGCATTTT | TRBJ1-5 | - | TRBV4-1 | -
CASSLAQPYEQYF | TGTGCCAGCAGCTTAGCTCAACCCTACGAGCAGTACTTC | TRBJ2-7 | - | TRBV7-8 | -
CASSLGLAGGDTQYF | TGCGCCAGCAGCTTAGGACTAGCGGGAGGAGATACGCAGTATTTT | TRBJ2-3 | TRBD2 | TRBV5-1 | -
CASSLPRGFEQYF | TGTGCCAGCAGTTTACCCAGGGGGTTCGAGCAGTACTTC | TRBJ2-7 | TRBD1 | TRBV28 | -
CSARVRGGYTF | TGCAGTGCTAGGGTTAGGGGGGGCTACACCTTC | TRBJ1-2 | - | TRBV20-1 | -
CASSLTLGETQYF | TGTGCCAGCAGCTTGACCTTGGGAGAGACCCAGTACTTC | TRBJ2-5 | - | TRBV5-4 | -
CASSAEGLVHEQYF | TGTGCCAGCAGTGCAGAGGGTCTCGTCCACGAGCAGTACTTC | TRBJ2-7 | - | TRBV2 | -
CASSLDRVFEDEQFF | TGCGCCAGCAGCTTGGATCGGGTCTTTGAAGATGAGCAGTTCTTC | TRBJ2-1 | - | TRBV5-1 | -
CASSHDRAGYNEQFF | TGTGCCAGCAGCCATGACAGGGCTGGCTACAATGAGCAGTTCTTC | TRBJ2-1 | TRBD1 | TRBV7-6 | -
CASSLAPYRSNYGYTF | TGTGCCAGCAGCTTGGCACCCTATCGTAGTAACTATGGCTACACCTTC | TRBJ1-2 | - | TRBV5-4 | -
CASSLDSSYEQYF | TGTGCCAGCAGTTTAGACAGTTCCTACGAGCAGTACTTC | TRBJ2-7 | - | TRBV27 | once
CASSSKFYEQYF | TGTGCCAGCAGCTCGAAGTTCTACGAGCAGTACTTC | TRBJ2-7 | - | TRBV11-2 | -